This T cell receptor (beta chain) originates from a study of T cells expressing NK-cell markers. On the study more broadly: Just one sequenced donor of eight was HCMV-seronegative, while seven were seropositive.

TCRdb re-called the 5' RACE reads; every CDR3 protein appears as one record, without DNA. The table gives approximately 150,000 distinct CDR3 sequences; the top ten clones make up about 18% of it. This CDR3 is built from 14 residues. Looked up from germline, CDR1 is SGDLS and CDR2 is YYNGEE. Sequencing was performed on blood T cells: a sorted CD56 or NKG2C T cell subset, CD4+ or CD8+ T cells, or bulk PBMC T cells (not recorded which). The rearrangement uses TRBV9 and TRBJ2-1; TCRdb reports TRBD2, a call that lacks DNA to check it against. The clonotype originates from a woman aged 18 to 75 in good health. CDR3 amino acids: CASGPGTSVGEQFF.